This T cell receptor beta chain was sequenced for a study of shared clonotypes between healthy human individuals. Assay execution took place at the deep level. Sequencing was performed with immunoSEQ multiplex PCR; in TCRdb, only in-frame clones are kept and a portion is missing. The repertoire holds about 580,000 clones, with 95% to 98% as singletons. CD45RO-negative CD8 cells positively selected for CCR7 made up the naive population, which excluded terminally differentiated effector memory CD45RA+ cells. The CDR3 is made up of 15 amino acids. CDR1 is SGHVS and CDR2 is FNYEAQ in the germline V gene. V lost 1 base, J lost 4 bases, and 14 bases lay in between.

Sequencing used naive CD8+ T cells sorted from blood. This chain uses TRBV7-6 with TRBJ2-7, with D tentatively TRBD2 (6 bases). This TCR came from a man aged 25 to 40 in good health. CDR3 sequence: CASSLEGGNLYEQYF. The CDR3 DNA reads as TGTGCCAGCAGCTTAGAGGGCGGGAATCTTTACGAGCAGTACTTC.